The source of this TCR beta chain is a study of Tregs in tolerant kidney transplant recipients (dated by TCRdb to the late 2010s). The study in broad terms: The study applied TCRbeta sequencing to find donor-specific regulatory T cells before combined kidney and bone marrow transplantation and then followed those same cells after transplant.

Related donors were used in the transplants with nonmyeloablative bone marrow transplantation, and mixed chimerism was transient in the human trials. Unstimulated Tregs (CD4+CD25+CD127-), CD4+ non-Tregs (CD4+CD25-), CD4 and CD8 cells were FACS-sorted from thawed PBMCs. The patients were a few recipients of combined kidney and bone marrow transplants from the ITN036ST trial, and samples were available only for these trial subjects. Healthy control blood was processed to PBMCs with a Ficoll density gradient and then cryopreserved, whereas patient PBMCs were collected both before and after transplant. For TCRbeta CDR3 sequencing, genomic DNA from the sorted cells was extracted using the QIAGEN DNeasy Blood and Tissue Kit. Through immunoSEQ, high-throughput TCRbeta CDR3 sequencing was done commercially, including PCR amplification with internal controls and bias correction. For the original study's pipeline: Unique productive TCRbeta sequences were defined by CDR3 nucleotide sequence where primers matched, and otherwise by CDR3 amino acid sequence together with Vbeta and Jbeta genes. As a correction for sorting error, sequences shared between sorted populations at a frequency ratio of 2:1 or less were discarded, and the remaining shared sequences were assigned to the higher population. A sequence was defined as donor-reactive if the sequence was expanded at least 5-fold in CFSE-low cells compared with unstimulated cells and had a frequency of at least 0.01% in CFSE-low cells. Repertoire divergence was quantified by Jensen-Shannon divergence using the top 100 TCRbeta sequences ranked by frequency. For any sample with multiple sequencing runs, sorting error was corrected in each run separately before the runs were pooled. The source is immuneACCESS, and TCRdb retained only in-frame sequences with V and J called. Part of the clones is not carried over; for the studies checked, unresolved V genes explain less than half of this, and the remainder is unexplained. V and J calls and clone size are given by that table; D and trimming were obtained from the DNA. Present in this sample are 74,000 or so clones, roughly 90% of which were seen just once. The top ten constitute around 1.5% of the sample.

The CDR3 runs 17 residues from the cysteine to the phenylalanine. Only the CDR3 DNA stays, 51 bases, in frame from base 1. CDR1 and CDR2, looked up from the germline V gene (reference sequence), are MNHEY and SMNVEV. V loses 2 bases, J loses 4 bases, and the germline ends lie 18 bases apart. With regard to this clone: No antigen is known for it. No much larger clone exists at a distance of one base, and base qualities are not known.

Beyond this particular receptor, the publication reports: Expanding Tregs with activated donor B cells appeared to identify the most biologically relevant and donor-specific TCRbeta repertoire. Because the PCR primers were changed over time for some patients, nucleotide-level comparison could not be performed across the samples from those patients. Donor-specific Treg expansion was found to exceed global Treg expansion in tolerant patients, suggesting antigen-driven rather than nonspecific expansion. Biological reproducibility was not examined directly, but technical replication error appeared to be minimal. Because the study included only a small number of patients, the results must be confirmed in larger populations and under other immunosuppression protocols.

This clonotype was obtained from a human patient who received a combined kidney and bone marrow transplant. Following a transplant, some T lymphocytes may have been derived from the graft donor. The sample here was CD4+ T cells from blood (PBMCs), taken 24 months after the transplant. The rearranged chain carries TRBV27 and TRBJ1-3, with the D gene not clear enough to name. The CDR3 protein: CASSLPPNPYSGNTIYF. The nucleotides read TGTGCCAGCAGTTTACCCCCAAATCCCTACTCAGGAAACACCATATATTTT.